This TCR beta chain was profiled in a study of cytomegalovirus exposure and HLA in healthy donors. Study as a whole: An earlier analysis found fewer than 120 million unique TCR beta sequences from around 180 million T cells.

Whole-study results and caveats: Some V segments, including TRBV6-2 and TRBV6-3, were excluded as indistinguishable. Looking again later, the authors saw that most CMV-associated TCR beta chains seemed HLA-restricted. Most likely, a cluster of highly shared sequence variants arose as a sequencing artifact.

Trimming cost V 1 base and J 4 bases; bases outside gene matches: 3. Germline assignment: CDR1 SGHAT and CDR2 FQNNGV. This CDR3 spans 15 amino acids. In the PCR, 60 Vbeta and 13 Jbeta primers were used. Only in-frame clones appear in the TCRdb table, and some are missing; sequencing was by immunoSEQ multiplex PCR. Among roughly 100,000 clones listed, roughly 70% were seen once. Concerning this clone itself: The antigen is undetermined.

This chain connects TRBV11-2 to TRBJ2-7; TRBD2 matches at 11 bases. Sample: PBMCs. The sequence derives from a man aged 40-49 years in good health and CMV-seronegative. In DNA, the CDR3 is TGTGCCAGCAGCTTAGTGACTAGCGGGACTTACGAGCAGTACTTC. As protein: CASSLVTSGTYEQYF.